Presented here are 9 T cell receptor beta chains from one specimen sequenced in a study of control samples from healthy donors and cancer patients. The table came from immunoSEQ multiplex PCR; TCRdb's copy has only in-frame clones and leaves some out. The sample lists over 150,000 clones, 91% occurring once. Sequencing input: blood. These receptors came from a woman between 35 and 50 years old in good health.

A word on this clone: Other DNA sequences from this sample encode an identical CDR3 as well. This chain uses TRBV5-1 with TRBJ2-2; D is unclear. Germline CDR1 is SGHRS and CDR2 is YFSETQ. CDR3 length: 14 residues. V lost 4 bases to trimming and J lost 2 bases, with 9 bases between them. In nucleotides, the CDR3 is TGCGCCAGCAGCGACACCATCAACACCGGGGAGCTGTTTTTT. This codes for CASSDTINTGELFF.

CDR3: CASSLSRSLNTEAFF. The CDR3 DNA sequence: TGTGCCAGCAGTTTATCGCGGTCCTTGAACACTGAAGCTTTCTTT. The genes are TRBV27 and TRBJ1-1; no clear D. Germline values: CDR1 MNHEY, CDR2 SMNVEV (reference sequence). V was shortened by 0 bases and J by 0 bases, with 8 bases between the two germline ends. The CDR3 spans 15 residues.

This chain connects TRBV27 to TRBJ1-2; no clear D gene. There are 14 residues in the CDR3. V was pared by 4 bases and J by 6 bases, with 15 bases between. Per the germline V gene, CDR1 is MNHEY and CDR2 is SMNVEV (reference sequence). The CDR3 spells CASSSIPGFDGYTF. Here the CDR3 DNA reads TGTGCCAGCAGTTCCATCCCGGGATTTGATGGCTACACCTTC.

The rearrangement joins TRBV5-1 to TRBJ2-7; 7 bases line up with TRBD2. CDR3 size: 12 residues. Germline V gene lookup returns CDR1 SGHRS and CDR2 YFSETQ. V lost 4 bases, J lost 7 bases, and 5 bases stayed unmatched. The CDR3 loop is CASSPRGVEQYF. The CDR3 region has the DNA TGCGCCAGCAGCCCCCGGGGGGTAGAGCAGTACTTC.

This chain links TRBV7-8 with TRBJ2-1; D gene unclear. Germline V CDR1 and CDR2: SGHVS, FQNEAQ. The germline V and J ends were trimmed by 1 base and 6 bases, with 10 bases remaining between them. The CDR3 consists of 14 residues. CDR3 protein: CASSLVERINEQFF. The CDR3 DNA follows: TGTGCCAGCAGCTTAGTGGAACGCATCAATGAGCAGTTCTTC. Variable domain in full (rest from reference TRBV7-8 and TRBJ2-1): GAGVSQSPRYKVAKRGQDVALRCDPISGHVSLFWYQQALGQGPEFLTYFQNEAQLDKSGLPSDRFFAERPEGSVSTLKIQRTQQEDSAVYLCASSLVERINEQFFGPGTRLTVL.

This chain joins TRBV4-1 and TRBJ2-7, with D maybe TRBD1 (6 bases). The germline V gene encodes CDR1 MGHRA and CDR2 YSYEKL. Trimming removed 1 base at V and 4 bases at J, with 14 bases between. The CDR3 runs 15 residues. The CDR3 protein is CASSQVEGEWYEQYF. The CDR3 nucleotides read TGCGCCAGCAGCCAAGTCGAGGGGGAGTGGTACGAGCAGTACTTC.

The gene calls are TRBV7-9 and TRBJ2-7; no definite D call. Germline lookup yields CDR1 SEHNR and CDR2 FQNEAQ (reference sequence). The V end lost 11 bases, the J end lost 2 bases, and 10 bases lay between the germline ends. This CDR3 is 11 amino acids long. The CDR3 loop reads CAVHAAYEQYF. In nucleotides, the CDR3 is TGTGCCGTCCATGCTGCCTACGAGCAGTACTTC.

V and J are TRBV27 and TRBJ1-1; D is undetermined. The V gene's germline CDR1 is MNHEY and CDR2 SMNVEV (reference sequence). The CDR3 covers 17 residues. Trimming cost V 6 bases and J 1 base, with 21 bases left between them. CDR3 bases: TGTGCCAGCAGCACAACCCCCACACAGTACCCGAACACTGAAGCTTTCTTT. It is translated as CASSTTPTQYPNTEAFF.

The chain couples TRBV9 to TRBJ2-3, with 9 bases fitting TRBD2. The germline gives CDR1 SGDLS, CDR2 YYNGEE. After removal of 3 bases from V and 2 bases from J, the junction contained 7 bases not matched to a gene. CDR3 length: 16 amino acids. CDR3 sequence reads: CASSAPQRGVTDTQYF. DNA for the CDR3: TGTGCCAGCAGCGCTCCCCAGCGGGGGGTCACAGATACGCAGTATTTT. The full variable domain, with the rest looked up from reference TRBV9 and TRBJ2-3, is DSGVTQTPKHLITATGQRVTLRCSPRSGDLSVYWYQQSLDQGLQFLIQYYNGEERAKGNILERFSAQQFPDLHSELNLSSLELGDSALYFCASSAPQRGVTDTQYFGPGTRLTVL.